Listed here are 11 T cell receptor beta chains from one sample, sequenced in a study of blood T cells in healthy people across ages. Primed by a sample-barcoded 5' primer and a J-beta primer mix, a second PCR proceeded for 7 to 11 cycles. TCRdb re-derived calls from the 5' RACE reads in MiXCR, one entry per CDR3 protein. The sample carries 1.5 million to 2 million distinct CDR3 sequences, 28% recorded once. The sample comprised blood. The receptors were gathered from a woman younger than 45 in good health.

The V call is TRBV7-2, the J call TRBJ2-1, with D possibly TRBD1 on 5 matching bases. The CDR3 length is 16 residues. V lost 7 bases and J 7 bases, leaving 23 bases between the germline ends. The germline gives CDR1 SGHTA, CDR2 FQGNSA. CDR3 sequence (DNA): TGTGCCAGCACCGACACTGGGGCTAGTGGGTTTAATGAGCAGTTCTTC. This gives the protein CASTDTGASGFNEQFF. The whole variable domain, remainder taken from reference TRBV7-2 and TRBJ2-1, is GAGVSQSPSNKVTEKGKDVELRCDPISGHTALYWYRQSLGQGLEFLIYFQGNSAPDKSGLPSDRFSAERTGGSVSTLTIQRTQQEDSAVYLCASTDTGASGFNEQFFGPGTRLTVL.

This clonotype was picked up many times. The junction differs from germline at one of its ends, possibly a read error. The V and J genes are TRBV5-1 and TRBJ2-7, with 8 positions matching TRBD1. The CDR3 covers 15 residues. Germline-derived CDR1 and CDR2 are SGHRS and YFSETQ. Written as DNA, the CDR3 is TGTGCCAGCAGTTTAGTCGGGACAGGCTCCTACGAGCAGTACTTC. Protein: CASSLVGTGSYEQYF.

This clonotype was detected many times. CDR3 nucleotide sequence: TGTGCCAGCAGCCTTCGGGTCGATCAAGAGACCCAGTACTTC. Residues: CASSLRVDQETQYF. The chain combines TRBV7-3 with TRBJ2-5, with D unclear. CDR1 and CDR2 (germline): SGHTA, FQGTGA. Deletions cut 5 bases from V and 2 bases from J, with 12 bases between. CDR3 length: 14 amino acids.

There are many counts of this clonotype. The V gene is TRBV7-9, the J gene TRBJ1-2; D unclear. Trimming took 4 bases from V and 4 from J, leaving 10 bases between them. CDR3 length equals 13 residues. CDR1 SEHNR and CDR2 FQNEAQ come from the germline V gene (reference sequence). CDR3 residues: CASSYAAFYGYTF. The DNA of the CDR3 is TGTGCCAGCAGCTACGCGGCGTTCTATGGCTACACCTTC.

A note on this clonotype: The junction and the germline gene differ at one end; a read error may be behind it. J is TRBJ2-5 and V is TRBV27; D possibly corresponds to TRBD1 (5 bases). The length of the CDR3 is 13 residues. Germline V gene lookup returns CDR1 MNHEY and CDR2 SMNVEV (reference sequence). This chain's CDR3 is CVSRRWQGETQYF. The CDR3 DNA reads TGTGTCAGCAGGCGGTGGCAGGGAGAGACCCAGTACTTC.

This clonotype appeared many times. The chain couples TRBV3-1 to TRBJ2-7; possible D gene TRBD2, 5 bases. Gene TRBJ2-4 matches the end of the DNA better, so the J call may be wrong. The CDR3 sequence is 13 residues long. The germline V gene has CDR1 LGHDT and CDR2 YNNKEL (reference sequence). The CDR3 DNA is TGTGCCAGCAGCCACGGGGTGTTTTACATTCAGTACTTC. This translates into CASSHGVFYIQYF.

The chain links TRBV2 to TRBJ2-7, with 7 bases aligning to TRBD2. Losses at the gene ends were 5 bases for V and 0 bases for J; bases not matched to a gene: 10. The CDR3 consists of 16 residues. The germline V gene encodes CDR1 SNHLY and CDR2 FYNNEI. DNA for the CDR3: TGTGCCAGCAGTCCCCTAGCGGACCACATCTCCTACGAGCAGTACTTC. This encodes CASSPLADHISYEQYF.

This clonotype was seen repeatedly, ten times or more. The CDR3 region has the DNA TGTGCCAGCAGCTTTGCGACAGGCTCCTACGAGCAGTACTTC. It translates to CASSFATGSYEQYF. This chain uses TRBV7-6 with TRBJ2-7; weak D call: TRBD1 (6 bases). Trimming pared 3 bases from V and 0 bases from J, leaving 9 bases between. Germline CDR1 is SGHVS and CDR2 is FNYEAQ. There are 14 residues in the CDR3.

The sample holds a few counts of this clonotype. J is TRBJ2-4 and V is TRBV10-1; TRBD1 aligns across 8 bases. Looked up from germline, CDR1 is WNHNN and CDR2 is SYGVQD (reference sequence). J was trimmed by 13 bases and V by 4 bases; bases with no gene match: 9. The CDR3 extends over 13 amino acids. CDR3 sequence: CASSAGGRYGQYF. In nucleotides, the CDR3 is TGCGCCAGCAGTGCAGGGGGCAGGTACGGGCAGTACTTC.

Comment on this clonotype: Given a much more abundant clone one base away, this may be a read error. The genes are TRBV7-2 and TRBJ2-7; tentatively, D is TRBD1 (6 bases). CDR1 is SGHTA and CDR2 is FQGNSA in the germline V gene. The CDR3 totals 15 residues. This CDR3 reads CAGSPLGGAAYEQYF. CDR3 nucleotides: TGTGCCGGCAGCCCCCTAGGGGGAGCTGCCTACGAGCAGTACTTC. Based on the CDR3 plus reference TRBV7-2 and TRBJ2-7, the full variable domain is GAGVSQSPSNKVTEKGKDVELRCDPISGHTALYWYRQSLGQGLEFLIYFQGNSAPDKSGLPSDRFSAERTGGSVSTLTIQRTQQEDSAVYLCAGSPLGGAAYEQYFGPGTRLTVT.

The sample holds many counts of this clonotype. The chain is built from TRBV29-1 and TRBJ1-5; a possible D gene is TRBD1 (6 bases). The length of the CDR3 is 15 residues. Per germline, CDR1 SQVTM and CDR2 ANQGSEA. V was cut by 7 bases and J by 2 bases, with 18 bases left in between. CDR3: CSARVGAAGNQPQHF. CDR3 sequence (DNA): TGCAGCGCCCGAGTGGGGGCGGCGGGCAATCAGCCCCAGCATTTT.